A selection of T cell receptor beta chains follows, all from one sample in a study of beta chain features in type 1 diabetes. Data came from immunoSEQ multiplex PCR; TCRdb stores just in-frame clones and leaves some out. The data hold a few hundred thousand clones, with roughly 17% observed a single time. The sequencing sample was made of naive CD4+ T cells from blood. The source of these receptors is a man aged 25-45 years with type 1 diabetes. Both conserved end residues are part of each CDR3. Each record gives: D gene, J gene, clone size, V gene, CDR3 protein, CDR3 DNA. The D gene is left open where the match is weak. Clone size appears in some rows only: once, few, many, or a class for an expanded clone.

>TRBD2|TRBJ2-2|.|TRBV9
CASSGTSGINTGELFF
TGTGCCAGCAGCGGAACTAGCGGGATAAACACCGGGGAGCTGTTTTTT
>.|TRBJ2-2|.|TRBV9
CASGGISTGELFF
TGTGCCAGCGGGGGCATTAGCACCGGGGAGCTGTTTTTT
>.|TRBJ2-7|.|TRBV4-2
CASSQVDTGAFSYEQYF
TGTGCCAGCAGCCAAGTTGACACAGGCGCCTTCTCCTACGAGCAGTACTTC
>.|TRBJ1-4|.|TRBV25-1
CATSPGYTGEKLFF
TGTGCCACCTCCCCCGGGTACACCGGGGAAAAACTGTTTTTT
>.|TRBJ1-2|.|TRBV9
CASSPGGGYTF
TGTGCCAGCAGCCCCGGGGGAGGCTACACCTTC
>.|TRBJ2-7|.|TRBV29-1
CSVREGNTYEQYF
TGCAGCGTTCGAGAGGGAAACACCTACGAGCAGTACTTC
>TRBD1|TRBJ2-4|.|TRBV29-1
CSVGDRLAKNIQYF
TGCAGCGTTGGGGACAGACTAGCCAAAAACATTCAGTACTTC
>TRBD2|TRBJ2-1|.|TRBV29-1
CSVSGRAVNEQFF
TGCAGCGTAAGCGGGAGGGCCGTGAATGAGCAGTTCTTC
>.|TRBJ2-3|few|TRBV29-1
CSAPPRETSTDTQYF
TGCAGCGCCCCACCACGGGAGACAAGCACAGATACGCAGTATTTT
>.|TRBJ2-7|.|TRBV5-1
CASSLVTGFYEQYF
TGCGCCAGCAGCTTGGTCACAGGGTTCTACGAGCAGTACTTC
>.|TRBJ2-5|once|TRBV29-1
CSGGGETQYF
TGCAGCGGGGGAGGCGAGACCCAGTACTTC
>.|TRBJ2-1|.|TRBV18
CASSQPGTSRYNEQFF
TGTGCCAGCTCACAACCCGGGACTTCTCGGTACAATGAGCAGTTCTTC
>TRBD2|TRBJ2-3|.|TRBV10-3
CAISEFREVADTQYF
TGTGCCATCAGTGAGTTCCGGGAGGTCGCAGATACGCAGTATTTT
>TRBD1|TRBJ1-2|few|TRBV29-1
CSAGQGDNYGYTF
TGCAGCGCAGGACAGGGCGATAACTATGGCTACACCTTC
>.|TRBJ2-7|few|TRBV7-9
CASSPRAGAYEQYF
TGTGCCAGCAGCCCCCGCGCGGGGGCATACGAGCAGTACTTC
>.|TRBJ1-1|few|TRBV11-1
CASSLVAGRGEAFF
TGTGCCAGCAGCTTAGTGGCCGGGCGGGGTGAAGCTTTCTTT
>.|TRBJ2-1|few|TRBV10-3
CAISDRGPRKFF
TGTGCCATCAGTGATCGTGGTCCGCGAAAGTTCTTC
>TRBD2|TRBJ2-2|few|TRBV7-2
CASRPPGLAGPGELFF
TGTGCCAGCAGACCCCCGGGACTAGCGGGTCCCGGGGAGCTGTTTTTT
>TRBD1|TRBJ2-1|few|TRBV9
CASSPWDRGPSKFF
TGTGCCAGCAGCCCCTGGGACAGGGGCCCGAGTAAGTTCTTC
>TRBD1|TRBJ2-4|.|TRBV7-2
CASSPGQGGVQYF
TGTGCCAGCAGCCCGGGACAGGGCGGAGTTCAGTACTTC
>TRBD1|TRBJ2-1|once|TRBV18
CASSLGQVINEQFF
TGTGCCAGCTCACTTGGACAGGTGATAAATGAGCAGTTCTTC
>TRBD2|TRBJ2-5|.|TRBV25-1
CASSDGTSVNQETQYF
TGTGCCAGCAGTGATGGGACTAGCGTTAACCAAGAGACCCAGTACTTC
>.|TRBJ2-7|.|TRBV7-9
CASSTQGRGFYEQYF
TGTGCCAGCAGCACCCAGGGAAGGGGTTTCTACGAGCAGTACTTC
>TRBD2|TRBJ2-1|few|TRBV29-1
CSVDIAGIIDEQFF
TGCAGCGTTGATATAGCGGGAATAATCGATGAGCAGTTCTTC
>.|TRBJ2-3|.|TRBV15
CATSRGAQSTDTQYF
TGTGCCACCAGCAGAGGTGCCCAGTCCACAGATACGCAGTATTTT
>.|TRBJ2-3|.|TRBV9
CASSVVGTDTQYF
TGTGCCAGCAGCGTAGTAGGTACAGATACGCAGTATTTT
>.|TRBJ2-7|.|TRBV7-2
CASSLGRSSYEQYF
TGTGCCAGCAGCTTAGGGCGTAGCTCCTACGAGCAGTACTTC
>TRBD2|TRBJ2-1|few|TRBV30
CAWSVPSGSYNEQFF
TGTGCCTGGAGTGTACCAAGCGGGAGTTACAATGAGCAGTTCTTC